The subject of this entry is one TCR beta chain. Antigen specificity is unknown. PCR primers comprised 60 Vbeta and 13 Jbeta primers. Per the original methods: A follow-up analysis tallied approximately 85 million unique TCR beta chains, roughly 11 million shared. Only in-frame clones appear in the TCRdb table, and some are missing; sequencing was by immunoSEQ multiplex PCR. V, J and clone size are taken as reported in that table, and D and trimming were inferred from the DNA itself. The table lists around 140,000 clones, around three quarters of them singletons. The record originates from a study of cytomegalovirus exposure and HLA in healthy donors. Study in general: A data release that came early held 80 million or so unique TCRs from HLA-typed donors. Whole-study results and caveats: As a later analysis showed, a missense DCLRE1C variant was linked to trimming of TCR beta V- and J-genes.

The germline V gene has CDR1 ENHRY and CDR2 SYGVKD. V lost 6 bases and J lost 2; bases outside the gene matches: 7. The CDR3 has 15 amino acids. Sequencing was carried out using PBMCs. This clonotype was sampled from a man aged 40-55 years in good health and CMV-seropositive. The V and J genes are TRBV10-3 and TRBJ2-3; 8 positions agree with TRBD2. CDR3 DNA: TGTGCCATCAGCGCGGGAGGAGGGTTCACAGATACGCAGTATTTT. It codes for CAISAGGGFTDTQYF.